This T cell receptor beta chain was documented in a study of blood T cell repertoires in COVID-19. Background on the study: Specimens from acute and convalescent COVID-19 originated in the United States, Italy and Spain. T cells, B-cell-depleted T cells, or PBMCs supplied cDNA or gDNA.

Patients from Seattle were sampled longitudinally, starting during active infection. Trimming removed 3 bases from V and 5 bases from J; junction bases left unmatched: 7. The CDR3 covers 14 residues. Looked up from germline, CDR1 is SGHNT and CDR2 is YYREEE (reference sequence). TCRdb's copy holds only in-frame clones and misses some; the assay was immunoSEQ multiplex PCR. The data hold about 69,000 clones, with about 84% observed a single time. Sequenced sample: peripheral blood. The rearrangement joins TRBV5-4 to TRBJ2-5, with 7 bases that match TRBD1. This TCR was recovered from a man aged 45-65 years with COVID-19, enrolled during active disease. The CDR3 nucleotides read TGTGCCAGCAGCTCGACAGGGATGGACGAGACCCAGTACTTC. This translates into CASSSTGMDETQYF.